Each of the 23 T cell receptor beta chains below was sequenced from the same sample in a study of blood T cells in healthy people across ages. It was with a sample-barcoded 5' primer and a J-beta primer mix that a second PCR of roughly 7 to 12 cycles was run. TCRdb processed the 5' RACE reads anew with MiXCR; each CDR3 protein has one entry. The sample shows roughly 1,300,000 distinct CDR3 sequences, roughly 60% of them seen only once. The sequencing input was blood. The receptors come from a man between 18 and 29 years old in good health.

For the CDR3, the DNA is TGCAGTGCTAGAGTTGGCCCTCAAGAGACCCAGTACTTC. Amino acid sequence: CSARVGPQETQYF. V usage is TRBV20-1 and J usage is TRBJ2-5; no firm D call. Germline V lookup: CDR1 DFQATT, CDR2 SNEGSKA (reference sequence). The CDR3 loop spans 13 amino acids. Trimming removed 1 base from V and 2 bases from J, with 8 bases in between.

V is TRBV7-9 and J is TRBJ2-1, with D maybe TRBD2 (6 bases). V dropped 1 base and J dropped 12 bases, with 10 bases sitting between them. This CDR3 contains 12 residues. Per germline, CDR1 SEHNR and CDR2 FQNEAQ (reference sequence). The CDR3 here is CASSLDVGGQFF. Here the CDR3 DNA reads TGTGCCAGCAGCTTAGATGTGGGGGGGCAGTTCTTC. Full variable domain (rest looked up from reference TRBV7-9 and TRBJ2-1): DTGVSQNPRHKITKRGQNVTFRCDPISEHNRLYWYRQTLGQGPEFLTYFQNEAQLEKSRLLSDRFSAERPKGSFSTLEIQRTEQGDSAMYLCASSLDVGGQFFGPGTRLTVL.

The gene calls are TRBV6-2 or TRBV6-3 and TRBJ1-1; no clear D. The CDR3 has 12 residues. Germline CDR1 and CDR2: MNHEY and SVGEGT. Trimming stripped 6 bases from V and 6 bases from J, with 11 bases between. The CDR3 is CASRYSWAEAFF. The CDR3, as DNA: TGTGCCAGCAGGTACAGTTGGGCTGAAGCTTTCTTT.

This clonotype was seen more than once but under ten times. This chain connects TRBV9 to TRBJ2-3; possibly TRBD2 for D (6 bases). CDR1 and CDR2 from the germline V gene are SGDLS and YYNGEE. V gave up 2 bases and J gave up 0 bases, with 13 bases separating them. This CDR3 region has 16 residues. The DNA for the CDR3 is TGTGCCAGCAGCGTGGGGACTTCCTCTAGCACAGATACGCAGTATTTT. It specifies CASSVGTSSSTDTQYF. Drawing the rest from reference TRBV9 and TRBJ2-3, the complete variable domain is DSGVTQTPKHLITATGQRVTLRCSPRSGDLSVYWYQQSLDQGLQFLIQYYNGEERAKGNILERFSAQQFPDLHSELNLSSLELGDSALYFCASSVGTSSSTDTQYFGPGTRLTVL.

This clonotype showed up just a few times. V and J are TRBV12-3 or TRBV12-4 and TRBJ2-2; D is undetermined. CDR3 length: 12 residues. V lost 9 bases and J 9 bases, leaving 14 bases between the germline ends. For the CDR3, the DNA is TGTGCCAGTGGGAAAGGACGTCGGGAGCTGTTTTTT. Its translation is CASGKGRRELFF.

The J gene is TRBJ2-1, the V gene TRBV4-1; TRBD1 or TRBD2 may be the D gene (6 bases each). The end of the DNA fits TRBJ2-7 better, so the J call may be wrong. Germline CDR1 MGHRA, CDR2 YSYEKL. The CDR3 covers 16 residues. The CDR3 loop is CASSQEGFRDTYEQYF. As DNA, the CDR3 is TGCGCCAGCAGCCAGGAGGGGTTTCGGGACACATACGAGCAGTACTTC.

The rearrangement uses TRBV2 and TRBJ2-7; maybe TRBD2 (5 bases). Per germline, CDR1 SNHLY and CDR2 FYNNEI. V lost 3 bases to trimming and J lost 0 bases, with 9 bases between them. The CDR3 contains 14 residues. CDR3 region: CASSDVANSYEQYF. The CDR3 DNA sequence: TGTGCCAGCAGTGATGTAGCGAACTCCTACGAGCAGTACTTC.

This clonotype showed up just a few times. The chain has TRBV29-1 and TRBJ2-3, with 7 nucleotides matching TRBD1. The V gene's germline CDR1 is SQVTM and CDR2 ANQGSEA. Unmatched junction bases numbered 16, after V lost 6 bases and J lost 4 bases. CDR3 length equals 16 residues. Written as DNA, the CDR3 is TGCAGCGTGGACGGCCAGGTTGACAGGGAACCAGATACGCAGTATTTT. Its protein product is CSVDGQVDREPDTQYF.

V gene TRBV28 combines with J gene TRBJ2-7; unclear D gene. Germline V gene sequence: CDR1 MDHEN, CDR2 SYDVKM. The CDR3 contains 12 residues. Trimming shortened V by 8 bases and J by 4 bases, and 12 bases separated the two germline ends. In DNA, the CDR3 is TGTGCCAGCGTCCGCCGTGGTTACGAGCAGTACTTC. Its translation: CASVRRGYEQYF.

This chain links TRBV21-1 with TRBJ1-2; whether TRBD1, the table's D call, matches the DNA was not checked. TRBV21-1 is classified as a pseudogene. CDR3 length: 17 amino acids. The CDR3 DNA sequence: TGTGCCAGCAGCGACTTTCCCGGGACGAGGGGGGGCTATGGCTACACCTTC. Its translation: CASSDFPGTRGGYGYTF.

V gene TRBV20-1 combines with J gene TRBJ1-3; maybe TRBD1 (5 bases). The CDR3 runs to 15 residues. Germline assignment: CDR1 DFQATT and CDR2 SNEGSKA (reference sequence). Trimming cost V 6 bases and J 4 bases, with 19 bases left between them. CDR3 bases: TGCAGTGCCTCCTCCCACAGGTTAAGGGGAAACACCATATATTTT. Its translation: CSASSHRLRGNTIYF.

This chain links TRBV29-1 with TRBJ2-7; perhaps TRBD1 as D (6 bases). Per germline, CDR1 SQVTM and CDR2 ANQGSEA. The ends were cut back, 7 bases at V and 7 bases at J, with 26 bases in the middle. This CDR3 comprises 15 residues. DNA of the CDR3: TGCAGCGCCCTGCTACCGGGACAAGAAGACAATGAGCAGTACTTC. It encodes CSALLPGQEDNEQYF.

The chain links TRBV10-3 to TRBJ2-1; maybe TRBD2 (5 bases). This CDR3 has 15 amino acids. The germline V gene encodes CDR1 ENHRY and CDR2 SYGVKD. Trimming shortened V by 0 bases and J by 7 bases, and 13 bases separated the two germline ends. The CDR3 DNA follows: TGTGCCATCAGTGAGTCGCTAGCCGAGCAAAATGAGCAGTTCTTC. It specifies CAISESLAEQNEQFF.

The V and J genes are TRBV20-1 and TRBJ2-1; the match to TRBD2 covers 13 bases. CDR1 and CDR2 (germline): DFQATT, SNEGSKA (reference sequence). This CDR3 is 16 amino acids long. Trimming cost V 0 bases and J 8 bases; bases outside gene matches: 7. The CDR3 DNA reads TGCAGTGCTAGAGACGGGACTAGCGGGGCCGTCCATGAGCAGTTCTTC. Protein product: CSARDGTSGAVHEQFF.

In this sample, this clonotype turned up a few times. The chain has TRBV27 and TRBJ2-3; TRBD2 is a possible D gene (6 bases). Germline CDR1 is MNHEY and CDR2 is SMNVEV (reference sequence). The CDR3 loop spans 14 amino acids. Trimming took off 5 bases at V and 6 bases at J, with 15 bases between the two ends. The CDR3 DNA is TGTGCCAGCAGTCCGGGGACTCAGCCGGATACGCAGTATTTT. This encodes CASSPGTQPDTQYF.

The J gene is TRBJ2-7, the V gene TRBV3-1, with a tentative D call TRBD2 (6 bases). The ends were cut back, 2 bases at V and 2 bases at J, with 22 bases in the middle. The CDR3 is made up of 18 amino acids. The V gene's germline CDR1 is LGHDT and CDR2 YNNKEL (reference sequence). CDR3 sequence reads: CASSQQRDSRRPTYEQYF. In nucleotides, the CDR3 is TGTGCCAGCAGCCAACAGAGGGACTCCAGAAGACCAACCTACGAGCAGTACTTC.

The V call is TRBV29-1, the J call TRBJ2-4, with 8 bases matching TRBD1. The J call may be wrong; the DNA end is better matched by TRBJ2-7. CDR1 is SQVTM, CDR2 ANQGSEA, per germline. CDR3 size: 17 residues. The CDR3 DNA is TGCAGCGTTGAGAAGGCCGGCGGGTGGACAGGGACCTACGAGCAGTACTTC. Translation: CSVEKAGGWTGTYEQYF.

The CDR3 coding sequence is TGTGCCAGCAGTAAAGTTACCGGGACATATTACGAGCAGTACTTC. As protein: CASSKVTGTYYEQYF. The rearrangement joins TRBV6-1 to TRBJ2-4; tentative D call: TRBD1 (6 bases). The J call is doubtful: the DNA matches TRBJ2-7 better. This CDR3 is 15 amino acids long. Germline V CDR1 and CDR2: MNHNS, SASEGT.

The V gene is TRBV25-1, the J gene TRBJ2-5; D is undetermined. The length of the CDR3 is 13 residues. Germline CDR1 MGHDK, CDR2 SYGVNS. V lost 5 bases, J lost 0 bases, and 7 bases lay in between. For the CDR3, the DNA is TGTGCCAGCAGTTTTCCGGACCAAGAGACCCAGTACTTC. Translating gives CASSFPDQETQYF.

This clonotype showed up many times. The CDR3 DNA sequence: TGTGCCAGCAGCTTCACAACTAGGGGCTCAGATACGCAGTATTTT. Translated: CASSFTTRGSDTQYF. The chain couples TRBV7-2 to TRBJ2-3, with D tentatively TRBD1 or TRBD2 (5 bases each). Germline CDR1 and CDR2: SGHTA and FQGNSA. This CDR3 is built from 15 residues. The ends were cut back, 3 bases at V and 4 bases at J, with 14 bases in the middle.

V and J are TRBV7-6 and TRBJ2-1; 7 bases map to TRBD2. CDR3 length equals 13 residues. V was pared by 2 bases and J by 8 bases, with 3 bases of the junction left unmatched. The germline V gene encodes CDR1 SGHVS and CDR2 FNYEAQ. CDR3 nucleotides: TGTGCCAGCAGCTTAATGGGAGGGGATGAGCAGTTCTTC. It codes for CASSLMGGDEQFF.

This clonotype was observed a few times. CDR3 sequence reads: CASSQGPSGRVVSSNDEQFF. The CDR3 DNA is TGTGCCAGCAGCCAAGGTCCCAGCGGGAGGGTTGTCTCGTCGAATGATGAGCAGTTCTTC. The chain recombines TRBV3-1 with TRBJ2-1; 10 nucleotides agree with TRBD2. Germline V gene data show CDR1 as LGHDT and CDR2 as YNNKEL (reference sequence). J lost 8 bases, V lost 1 base, and 20 bases had no gene match. The CDR3 length is 20 residues.

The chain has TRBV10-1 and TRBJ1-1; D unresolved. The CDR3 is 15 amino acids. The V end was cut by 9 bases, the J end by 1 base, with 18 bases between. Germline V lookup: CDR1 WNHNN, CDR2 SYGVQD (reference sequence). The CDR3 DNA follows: TGCGCCAGTCCCCTGGGTAGCGCAAAGAACACTGAAGCTTTCTTT. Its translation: CASPLGSAKNTEAFF.